These 22 T cell receptor beta chains were sequenced from one sample in a study of blood T cell repertoires in COVID-19. Generated by immunoSEQ multiplex PCR, the TCRdb table keeps only in-frame clones and is missing some. The sample shows around 700,000 clones, around 90% of them seen only once. What was sequenced was peripheral blood. The receptors here all came from a young woman with acute or convalescent COVID-19.

Comment on this clone: This sample also contains other DNA sequences that code for the same CDR3. The V and J genes are TRBV7-2 and TRBJ1-2; D is unresolved. Per the germline V gene, CDR1 is SGHTA and CDR2 is FQGNSA. Trimming shortened V by 2 bases and J by 2 bases, and 6 bases separated the two germline ends. There are 13 residues in the CDR3. The CDR3 DNA reads as TGTGCCAGCAGCTTAAGGAGAAACTATGGCTACACCTTC. Protein product: CASSLRRNYGYTF.

This sequence joins TRBV19 and TRBJ2-7; 8 bases line up with TRBD1. The V and J ends lost 7 bases and 0 bases, in that order; junction bases with no gene match: 8. This CDR3 is built from 15 residues. Germline V gene sequence: CDR1 LNHDA, CDR2 SQIVND (reference sequence). The CDR3 DNA reads TGTGCCAGTACCCCGGCCGGGACAGGCTCCTACGAGCAGTACTTC. Translating gives CASTPAGTGSYEQYF.

This clone was seen just once. The V gene is TRBV20-1, the J gene TRBJ2-1; D remains unclear. This CDR3 is 10 amino acids long. The germline CDR1 and CDR2 sequences are DFQATT and SNEGSKA (reference sequence). V was clipped by 7 bases and J by 3 bases, with 4 bases between them. The CDR3 protein is CSGVYNEQFF. DNA for the CDR3: TGCAGTGGAGTCTACAATGAGCAGTTCTTC.

This chain connects TRBV2 to TRBJ2-5; 8 positions match TRBD1. Germline-derived CDR1 and CDR2 are SNHLY and FYNNEI. The CDR3 totals 15 residues. V lost 7 bases, J lost 1 base, and 8 bases stayed unmatched. For the CDR3, the DNA is TGTGCCAGCACCCCCGACGGGACAGGCCAAGAGACCCAGTACTTC. It translates to CASTPDGTGQETQYF. Looking up the rest from reference TRBV2 and TRBJ2-5 gives the full variable domain: EPEVTQTPSHQVTQMGQEVILRCVPISNHLYFYWYRQILGQKVEFLVSFYNNEISEKSEIFDDQFSVERPDGSNFTLKIRSTKLEDSAMYFCASTPDGTGQETQYFGPGTRLLVL.

This chain uses TRBV7-2 with TRBJ2-2, with 8 bases lining up with TRBD2. V trimming: 5 bases; J trimming: 4 bases; junction bases outside the gene matches: 6. The germline V gene encodes CDR1 SGHTA and CDR2 FQGNSA. There are 15 residues in the CDR3. CDR3 sequence (DNA): TGTGCCAGCAGCGCTAGCGGGCGGAGCACCGGGGAGCTGTTTTTT. As protein: CASSASGRSTGELFF.

This rearrangement joins TRBV5-1 to TRBJ1-5; 8 bases are a match to TRBD1. The CDR3 extends over 14 amino acids. Germline assignment: CDR1 SGHRS and CDR2 YFSETQ. After removal of 4 bases from V and 4 bases from J, the junction contained 4 bases not matched to a gene. The CDR3 reads CASSPTGVNQPQHF. In DNA form, the CDR3 reads TGCGCCAGCAGCCCGACAGGGGTTAATCAGCCCCAGCATTTT.

The chain employs TRBV6-2 or TRBV6-3 and TRBJ2-1; TRBD2 might be the D (6 bases). This CDR3 comprises 17 residues. The V end was cut by 5 bases, the J end by 6 bases, with 23 bases between. The germline gives CDR1 MNHEY, CDR2 SVGEGT. The CDR3 nucleotides read TGTGCCAGCAGTCTACGTAGGGAGGCAAGGCCGGGCAATGAGCAGTTCTTC. Translation: CASSLRREARPGNEQFF.

This chain connects TRBV5-4 to TRBJ1-1; 7 nucleotides agree with TRBD1. Losses at the gene ends were 4 bases for V and 2 bases for J; bases not matched to a gene: 5. The CDR3 contains 14 residues. Germline loops: CDR1 SGHNT, CDR2 YYREEE (reference sequence). CDR3 coding DNA: TGTGCCAGCAGCCGGGGGACAGCTAACACTGAAGCTTTCTTT. Its protein is CASSRGTANTEAFF.

V and J are TRBV27 and TRBJ1-3; 7 positions match TRBD1. Trimming took 5 bases from V and 4 from J; bases not matched to a gene: 8. CDR1 and CDR2 from the germline V gene are MNHEY and SMNVEV (reference sequence). This CDR3 is 15 amino acids long. The CDR3 sequence: CASSINRGIGNTIYF. The CDR3 coding sequence is TGTGCCAGCAGTATCAACAGGGGTATCGGAAACACCATATATTTT.

The rearrangement links TRBV13 to TRBJ1-2, with D tentatively TRBD1 (5 bases). Trimming removed 1 base from V and 4 bases from J, with 13 bases in between. Germline V gives CDR1 PRHDT, CDR2 FYEKMQ (reference sequence). The CDR3 extends over 15 amino acids. CDR3 amino acids: CASSLEEGRSYGYTF. The CDR3 nucleotides are TGTGCCAGCAGCTTAGAGGAGGGGCGAAGCTATGGCTACACCTTC.

The J gene is TRBJ1-4, the V gene TRBV19, with 7 bases identical to TRBD1. After removal of 10 bases from V and 6 bases from J, the junction contained 11 bases not matched to a gene. The CDR3 length is 14 residues. CDR1 and CDR2 (germline): LNHDA, SQIVND (reference sequence). CDR3 bases: TGTGCCACTTCCCTAGGGGGCGTATATGAAAAACTGTTTTTT. Protein: CATSLGGVYEKLFF. Together with reference TRBV19 and TRBJ1-4, the CDR3 gives the full variable domain: DGGITQSPKYLFRKEGQNVTLSCEQNLNHDAMYWYRQDPGQGLRLIYYSQIVNDFQKGDIAEGYSVSREKKESFPLTVTSAQKNPTAFYLCATSLGGVYEKLFFGSGTQLSVL.

This chain links TRBV24-1 with TRBJ2-5; 7 bases fit TRBD1. CDR1 and CDR2 (germline): KGHDR, SFDVKD. After removal of 4 bases from V and 7 bases from J, the junction contained 8 bases not matched to a gene. This CDR3 is 14 amino acids long. The CDR3 DNA sequence: TGTGCCACCAGTGACCCCGACAGGGTCGGGACCCAGTACTTC. It specifies CATSDPDRVGTQYF.

This sequence joins TRBV3-1 (or the pseudogene TRBV3-2) and TRBJ1-2, with TRBD1 matching over 10 bases. Germline CDR1 LGHDT, CDR2 YNNKEL (reference sequence). The length of the CDR3 is 15 residues. J was trimmed by 7 bases and V by 1 base; bases with no gene match: 6. CDR3 sequence reads: CASSQGGGQGSGYTF. The DNA for the CDR3 is TGTGCCAGCAGCCAAGGTGGGGGACAGGGGTCTGGCTACACCTTC.

The J gene is TRBJ1-6, the V gene TRBV5-4; no clear D gene. V was pared by 3 bases and J by 7 bases, with 8 bases between. Germline V lookup: CDR1 SGHNT, CDR2 YYREEE (reference sequence). CDR3 size: 13 residues. The chain's CDR3 is CASSSGLNSPLHF. The CDR3 nucleotides read TGTGCCAGCAGCTCCGGTTTAAATTCACCCCTCCACTTT.

The chain has TRBV19 and TRBJ1-5, with 8 bases lining up with TRBD1. The CDR3 extends over 16 amino acids. Germline V gene data show CDR1 as LNHDA and CDR2 as SQIVND (reference sequence). V dropped 4 bases and J dropped 0; count of bases not matched to a gene: 5. The CDR3 sequence: CASSTGTGYSNQPQHF. CDR3 sequence (DNA): TGTGCCAGTAGTACCGGGACAGGCTATAGCAATCAGCCCCAGCATTTT.

The rearrangement joins TRBV30 to TRBJ1-4; 7 bases agree with TRBD1. Germline CDR1 is GTSNPN and CDR2 is SVGIG (reference sequence). This CDR3 comprises 14 residues. The ends lost 4 bases at V and 4 bases at J; junction bases unmatched: 6. Here the CDR3 reads CAWNRQGINEKLFF. CDR3 DNA: TGTGCCTGGAATCGACAGGGCATTAATGAAAAACTGTTTTTT. Full variable domain (outside the CDR3, taken from reference TRBV30 and TRBJ1-4): SQTIHQWPATLVQPVGSPLSLECTVEGTSNPNLYWYRQAAGRGLQLLFYSVGIGQISSEVPQNLSASRPQDRQFILSSKKLLLSDSGFYLCAWNRQGINEKLFFGSGTQLSVL.

The rearrangement links TRBV30 to TRBJ1-2, with a possible D match to TRBD1 (6 bases). V was cut by 5 bases and J by 7 bases, with 14 bases left in between. Germline V gives CDR1 GTSNPN, CDR2 SVGIG (reference sequence). The CDR3 runs to 12 residues. CDR3: CAWGLGTSGYTF. CDR3 in DNA: TGTGCCTGGGGGCTCGGGACATCTGGCTACACCTTC.

This chain links TRBV5-6 with TRBJ2-7; TRBD2 might be the D (6 bases). Germline CDR1 and CDR2: SGHDT and YYEEEE. The CDR3 runs to 11 residues. V was trimmed by 1 base and J by 9 bases, leaving 8 bases between them. Here the CDR3 DNA reads TGTGCCAGCAGCTTGCGGGAGTCGCAGTACTTC. Its translation: CASSLRESQYF.

This clone was counted between two and nine times. This rearrangement joins TRBV10-3 to TRBJ2-7; a possible D gene is TRBD2 (5 bases). V was cut by 8 bases and J by 0 bases, with 11 bases left in between. Germline V gives CDR1 ENHRY, CDR2 SYGVKD. This CDR3 contains 13 residues. The CDR3 here is CAIVSRGSYEQYF. Here the CDR3 DNA reads TGTGCCATCGTATCCCGGGGCTCCTACGAGCAGTACTTC.

The CDR3 reads CAISERGSTGNTIYF. The CDR3 DNA follows: TGTGCCATCAGTGAGAGGGGGAGCACTGGAAACACCATATATTTT. The rearrangement links TRBV10-3 to TRBJ1-3; maybe TRBD1 (6 bases). Germline-derived CDR1 and CDR2 are ENHRY and SYGVKD. The ends were cut back, 2 bases at V and 2 bases at J, with 10 bases in the middle. This CDR3 comprises 15 residues.

This chain joins TRBV19 and TRBJ1-2; 8 bases fit TRBD1. Germline CDR1 reads LNHDA; CDR2 reads SQIVND (reference sequence). The CDR3 has 13 residues. V lost 6 bases, J lost 7 bases, and 7 bases stayed unmatched. The CDR3 sequence: CASRTGVVVGYTF. As DNA, the CDR3 is TGTGCCAGTAGGACAGGGGTTGTTGTTGGCTACACCTTC.

This chain connects TRBV5-1 to TRBJ2-2; the match to TRBD1 covers 9 bases. J gave up 6 bases and V 3 bases, and 9 bases lay outside the gene matches. The germline V gene has CDR1 SGHRS and CDR2 YFSETQ. The CDR3 contains 16 residues. CDR3 nucleotides: TGCGCCAGCAGCTCGCGGACAGGGGTTTTACCCGGGGAGCTGTTTTTT. Protein: CASSSRTGVLPGELFF.